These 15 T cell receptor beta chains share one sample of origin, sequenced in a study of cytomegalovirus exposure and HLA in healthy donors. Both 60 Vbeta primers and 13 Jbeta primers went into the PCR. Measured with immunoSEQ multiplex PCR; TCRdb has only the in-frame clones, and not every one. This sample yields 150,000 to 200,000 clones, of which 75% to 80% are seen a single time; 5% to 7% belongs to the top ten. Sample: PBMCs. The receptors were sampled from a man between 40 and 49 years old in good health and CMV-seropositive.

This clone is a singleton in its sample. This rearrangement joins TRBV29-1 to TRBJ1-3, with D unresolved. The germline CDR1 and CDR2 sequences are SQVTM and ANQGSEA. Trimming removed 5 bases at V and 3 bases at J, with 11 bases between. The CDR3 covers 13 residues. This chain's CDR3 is CSVSPSLGNTIYF. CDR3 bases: TGCAGCGTTTCTCCCTCCCTTGGAAACACCATATATTTT.

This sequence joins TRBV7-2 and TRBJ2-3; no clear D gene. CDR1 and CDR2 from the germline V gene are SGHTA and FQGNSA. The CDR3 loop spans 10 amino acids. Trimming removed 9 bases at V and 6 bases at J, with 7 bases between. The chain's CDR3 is CASAQDTQYF. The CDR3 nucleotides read TGTGCCAGTGCACAGGATACGCAGTATTTT.

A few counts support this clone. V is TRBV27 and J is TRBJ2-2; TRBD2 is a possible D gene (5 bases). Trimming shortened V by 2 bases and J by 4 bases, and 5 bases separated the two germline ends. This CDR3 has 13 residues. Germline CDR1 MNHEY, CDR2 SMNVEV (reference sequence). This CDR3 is CASSLGLTGELFF. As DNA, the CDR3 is TGTGCCAGCAGTTTAGGACTCACCGGGGAGCTGTTTTTT.

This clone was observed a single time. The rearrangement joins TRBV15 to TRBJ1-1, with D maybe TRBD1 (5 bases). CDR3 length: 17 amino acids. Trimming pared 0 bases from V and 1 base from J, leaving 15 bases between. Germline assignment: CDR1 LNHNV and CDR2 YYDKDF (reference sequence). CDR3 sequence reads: CATSRDLGKGKNTEAFF. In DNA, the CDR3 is TGTGCCACCAGCAGAGATCTTGGCAAGGGGAAGAACACTGAAGCTTTCTTT.

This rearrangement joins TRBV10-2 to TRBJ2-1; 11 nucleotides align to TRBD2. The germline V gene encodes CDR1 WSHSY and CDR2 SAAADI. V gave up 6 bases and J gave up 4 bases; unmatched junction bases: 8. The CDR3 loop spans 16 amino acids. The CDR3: CASRELAGVPYNEQFF. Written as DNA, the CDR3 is TGCGCCAGCAGGGAACTAGCGGGAGTGCCGTACAATGAGCAGTTCTTC.

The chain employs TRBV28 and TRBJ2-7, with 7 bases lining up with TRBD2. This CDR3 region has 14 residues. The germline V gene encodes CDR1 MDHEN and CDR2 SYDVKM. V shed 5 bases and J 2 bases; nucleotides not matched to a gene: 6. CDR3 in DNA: TGTGCCAGCAGTCCGCGCGGGACTACCTACGAGCAGTACTTC. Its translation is CASSPRGTTYEQYF. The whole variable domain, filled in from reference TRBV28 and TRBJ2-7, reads DVKVTQSSRYLVKRTGEKVFLECVQDMDHENMFWYRQDPGLGLRLIYFSYDVKMKEKGDIPEGYSVSREKKERFSLILESASTNQTSMYLCASSPRGTTYEQYFGPGTRLTVT.

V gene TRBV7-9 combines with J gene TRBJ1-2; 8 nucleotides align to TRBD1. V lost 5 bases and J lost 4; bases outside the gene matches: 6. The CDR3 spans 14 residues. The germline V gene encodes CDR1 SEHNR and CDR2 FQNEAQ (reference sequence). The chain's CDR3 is CASSRSTGGYGYTF. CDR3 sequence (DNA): TGTGCCAGCAGCCGGAGTACAGGGGGCTATGGCTACACCTTC.

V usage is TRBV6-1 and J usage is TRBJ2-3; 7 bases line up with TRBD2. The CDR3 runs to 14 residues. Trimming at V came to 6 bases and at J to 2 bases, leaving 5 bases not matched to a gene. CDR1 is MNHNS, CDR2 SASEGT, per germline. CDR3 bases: TGTGCCAGCAGGCCTAGCGGACCCACAGATACGCAGTATTTT. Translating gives CASRPSGPTDTQYF.

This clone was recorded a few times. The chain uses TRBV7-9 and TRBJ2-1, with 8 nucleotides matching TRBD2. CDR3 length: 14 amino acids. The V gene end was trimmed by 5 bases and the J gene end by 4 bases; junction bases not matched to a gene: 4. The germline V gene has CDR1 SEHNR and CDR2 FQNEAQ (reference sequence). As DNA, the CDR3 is TGTGCCAGCAGCACGACTAGCGCGTACAATGAGCAGTTCTTC. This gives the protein CASSTTSAYNEQFF.

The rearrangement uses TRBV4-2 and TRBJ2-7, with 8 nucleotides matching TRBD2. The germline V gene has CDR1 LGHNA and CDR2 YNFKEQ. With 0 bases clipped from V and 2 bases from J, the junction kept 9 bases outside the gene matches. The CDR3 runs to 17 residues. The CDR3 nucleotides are TGTGCCAGCAGCCAAGATTATAGGACTAGCCGCGCCTACGAGCAGTACTTC. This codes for CASSQDYRTSRAYEQYF.

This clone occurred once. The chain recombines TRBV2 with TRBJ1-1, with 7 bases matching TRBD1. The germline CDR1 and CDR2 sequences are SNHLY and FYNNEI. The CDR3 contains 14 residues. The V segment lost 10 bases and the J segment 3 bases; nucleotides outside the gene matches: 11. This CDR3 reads CAIQGSRSDTEAFF. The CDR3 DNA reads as TGTGCCATACAGGGGAGCCGGTCGGACACTGAAGCTTTCTTT.

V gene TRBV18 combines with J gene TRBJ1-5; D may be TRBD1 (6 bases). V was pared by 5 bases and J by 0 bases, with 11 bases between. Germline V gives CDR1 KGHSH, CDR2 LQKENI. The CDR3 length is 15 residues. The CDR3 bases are TGTGCCAGCTCAGGCGGACAGACTAGCAATCAGCCCCAGCATTTT. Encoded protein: CASSGGQTSNQPQHF. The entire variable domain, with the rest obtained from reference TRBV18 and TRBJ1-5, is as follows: NAGVMQNPRHLVRRRGQEARLRCSPMKGHSHVYWYRQLPEEGLKFMVYLQKENIIDESGMPKERFSAEFPKEGPSILRIQQVVRGDSAAYFCASSGGQTSNQPQHFGDGTRLSIL.

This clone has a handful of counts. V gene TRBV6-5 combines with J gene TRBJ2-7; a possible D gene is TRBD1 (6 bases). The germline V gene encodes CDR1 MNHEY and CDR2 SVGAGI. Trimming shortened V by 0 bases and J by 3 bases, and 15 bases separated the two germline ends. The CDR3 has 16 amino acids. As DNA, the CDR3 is TGTGCCAGCAGTTACTCCAGTGCCGGACAGCTCTACGAGCAGTACTTC. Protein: CASSYSSAGQLYEQYF.

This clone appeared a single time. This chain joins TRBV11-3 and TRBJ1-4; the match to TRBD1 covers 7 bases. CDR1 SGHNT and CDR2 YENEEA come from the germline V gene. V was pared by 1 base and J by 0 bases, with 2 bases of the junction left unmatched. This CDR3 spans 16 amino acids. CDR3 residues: CASSLGDSATNEKLFF. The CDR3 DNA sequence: TGTGCCAGCAGCTTAGGGGACAGTGCAACTAATGAAAAACTGTTTTTT. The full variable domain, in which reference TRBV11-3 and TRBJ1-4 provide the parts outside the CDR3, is EAGVVQSPRYKIIEKKQPVAFWCNPISGHNTLYWYLQNLGQGPELLIRYENEEAVDDSQLPKDRFSAERLKGVDSTLKIQPAELGDSAVYLCASSLGDSATNEKLFFGSGTQLSVL.

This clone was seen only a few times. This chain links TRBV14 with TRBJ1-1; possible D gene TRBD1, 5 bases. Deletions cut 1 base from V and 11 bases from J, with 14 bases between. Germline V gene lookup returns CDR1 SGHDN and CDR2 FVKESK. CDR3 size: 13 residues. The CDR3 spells CASSQGTFIEAFF. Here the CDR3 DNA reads TGTGCCAGCAGCCAAGGGACATTCATCGAGGCTTTCTTT.